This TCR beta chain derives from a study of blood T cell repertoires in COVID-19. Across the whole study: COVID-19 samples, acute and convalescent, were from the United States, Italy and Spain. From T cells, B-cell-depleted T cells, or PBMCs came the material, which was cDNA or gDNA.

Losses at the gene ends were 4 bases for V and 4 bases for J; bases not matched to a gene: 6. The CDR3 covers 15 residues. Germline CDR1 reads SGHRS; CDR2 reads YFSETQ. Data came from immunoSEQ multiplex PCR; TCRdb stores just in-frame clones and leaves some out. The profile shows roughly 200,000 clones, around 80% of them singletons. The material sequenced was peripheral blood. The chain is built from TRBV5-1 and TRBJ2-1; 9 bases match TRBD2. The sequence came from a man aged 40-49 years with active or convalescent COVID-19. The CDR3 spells CASSPSSGAYNEQFF. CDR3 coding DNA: TGCGCCAGCAGCCCCTCTAGCGGGGCTTACAATGAGCAGTTCTTC.